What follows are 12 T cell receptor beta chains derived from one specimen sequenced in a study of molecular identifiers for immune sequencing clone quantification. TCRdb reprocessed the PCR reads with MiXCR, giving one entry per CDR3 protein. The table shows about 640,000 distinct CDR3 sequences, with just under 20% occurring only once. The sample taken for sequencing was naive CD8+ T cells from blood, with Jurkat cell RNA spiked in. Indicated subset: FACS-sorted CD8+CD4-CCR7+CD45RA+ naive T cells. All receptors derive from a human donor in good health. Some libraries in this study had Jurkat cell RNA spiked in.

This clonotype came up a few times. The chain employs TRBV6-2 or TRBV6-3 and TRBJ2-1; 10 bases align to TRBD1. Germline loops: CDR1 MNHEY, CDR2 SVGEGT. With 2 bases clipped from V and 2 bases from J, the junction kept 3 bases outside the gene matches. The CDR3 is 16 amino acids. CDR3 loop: CASSYGDRGAYNEQFF. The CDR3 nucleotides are TGTGCCAGCAGTTACGGGGACAGGGGAGCCTACAATGAGCAGTTCTTC.

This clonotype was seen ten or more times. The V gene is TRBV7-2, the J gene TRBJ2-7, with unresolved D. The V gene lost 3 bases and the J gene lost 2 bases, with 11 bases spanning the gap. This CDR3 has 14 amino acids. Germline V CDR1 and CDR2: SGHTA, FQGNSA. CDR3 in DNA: TGTGCCAGCAGCTTTGGCTACAGCCCCTACGAGCAGTACTTC. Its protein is CASSFGYSPYEQYF.

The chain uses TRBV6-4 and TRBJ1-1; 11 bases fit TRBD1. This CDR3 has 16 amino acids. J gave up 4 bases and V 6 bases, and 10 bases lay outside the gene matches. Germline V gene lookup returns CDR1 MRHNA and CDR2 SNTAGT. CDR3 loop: CASSQDRGRLSTEAFF. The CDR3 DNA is TGTGCCAGCAGCCAGGACAGGGGGCGGCTGAGCACTGAAGCTTTCTTT.

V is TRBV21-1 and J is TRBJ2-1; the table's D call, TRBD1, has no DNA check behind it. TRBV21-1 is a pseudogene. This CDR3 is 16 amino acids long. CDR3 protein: CASSQRRQRPYSEQFF. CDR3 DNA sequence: TGTGCCAGCAGCCAACGGAGACAGCGACCCTACAGTGAGCAGTTCTTC.

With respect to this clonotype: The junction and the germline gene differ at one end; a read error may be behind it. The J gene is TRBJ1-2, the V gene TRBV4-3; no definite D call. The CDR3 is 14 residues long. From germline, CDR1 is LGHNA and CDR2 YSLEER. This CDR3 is CASSQDRSNCGYTF. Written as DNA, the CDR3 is TGCGCCAGCAGCCAAGACAGATCTAACTGTGGCTACACCTTC.

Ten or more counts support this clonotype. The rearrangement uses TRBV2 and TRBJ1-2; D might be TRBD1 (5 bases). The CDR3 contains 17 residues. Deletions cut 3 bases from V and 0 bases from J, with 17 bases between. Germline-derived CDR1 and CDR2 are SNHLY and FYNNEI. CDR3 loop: CASSELGRVATNYGYTF. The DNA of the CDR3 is TGTGCCAGCAGTGAGCTGGGCAGGGTGGCAACTAACTATGGCTACACCTTC.

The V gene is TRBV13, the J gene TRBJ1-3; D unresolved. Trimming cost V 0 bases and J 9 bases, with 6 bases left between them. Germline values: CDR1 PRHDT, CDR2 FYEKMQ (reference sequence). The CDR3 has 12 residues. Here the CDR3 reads CASSLGLGTIYF. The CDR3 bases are TGTGCCAGCAGCTTAGGCCTTGGCACCATATATTTT.

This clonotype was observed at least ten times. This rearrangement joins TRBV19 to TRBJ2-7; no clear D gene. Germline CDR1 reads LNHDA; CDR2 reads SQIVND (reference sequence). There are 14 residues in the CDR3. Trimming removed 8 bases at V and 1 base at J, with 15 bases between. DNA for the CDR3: TGTGCCAGTTCGCCCAACCTACGGTCCTACGAGCAGTACTTC. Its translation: CASSPNLRSYEQYF.

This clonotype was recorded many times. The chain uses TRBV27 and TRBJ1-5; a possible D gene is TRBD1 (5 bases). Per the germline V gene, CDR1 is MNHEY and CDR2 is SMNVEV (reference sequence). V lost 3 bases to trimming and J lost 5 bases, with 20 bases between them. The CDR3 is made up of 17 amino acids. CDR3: CASSFISPGHGYQPQHF. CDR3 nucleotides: TGTGCCAGCAGTTTTATCTCCCCAGGACATGGGTATCAGCCCCAGCATTTT.

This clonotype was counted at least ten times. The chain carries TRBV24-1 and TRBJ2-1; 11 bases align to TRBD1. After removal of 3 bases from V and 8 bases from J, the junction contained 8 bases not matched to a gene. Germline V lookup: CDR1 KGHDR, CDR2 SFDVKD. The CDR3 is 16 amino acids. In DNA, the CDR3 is TGTGCCACCAGTGATACCGGACAGGGGGCCGGGCATGAGCAGTTCTTC. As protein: CATSDTGQGAGHEQFF.

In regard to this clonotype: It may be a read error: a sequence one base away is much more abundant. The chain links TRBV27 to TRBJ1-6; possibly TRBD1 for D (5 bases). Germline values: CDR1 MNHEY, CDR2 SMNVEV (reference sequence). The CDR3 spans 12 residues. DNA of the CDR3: TGTGCCGGCAGTGGGGGAGGGTCACCCCTCCACTTT. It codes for CAGSGGGSPLHF.

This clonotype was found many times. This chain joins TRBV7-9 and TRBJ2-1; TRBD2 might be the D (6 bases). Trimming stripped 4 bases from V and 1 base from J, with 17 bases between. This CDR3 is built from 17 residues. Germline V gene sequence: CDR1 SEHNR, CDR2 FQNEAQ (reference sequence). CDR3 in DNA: TGTGCCAGCAGCTCCGTAGTAGCGGTCGTATCCTACAATGAGCAGTTCTTC. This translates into CASSSVVAVVSYNEQFF.